This is a list of T cell receptor beta chains from one sample in a study of blood T cell repertoires in COVID-19. TCRdb's copy holds only in-frame clones and misses some; the assay was immunoSEQ multiplex PCR. The table includes about 440,000 clones, approximately 88% detected once. Sample: peripheral blood. The receptors stem from a woman between 50 and 59 years old with COVID-19, enrolled during active disease. Each CDR3 is given with its conserved first and last residue. A D gene is named only where the DNA matches it firmly. Expanded clones get a size class; other rows say once, few or many, or leave the size out.

V gene	J gene	clone size	D gene	CDR3 protein	CDR3 DNA
TRBV4-1	TRBJ2-3	many	TRBD2	CASSLAGADTQYF	TGCGCCAGCAGCCTCGCGGGGGCAGATACGCAGTATTTT
TRBV10-1	TRBJ2-5	once	-	CASSDNYDPRRTQYF	TGCGCCAGCAGTGACAATTATGACCCGAGGAGGACCCAGTACTTC
TRBV27	TRBJ2-7	-	TRBD2	CASRQQKLLAGGDGGSSYEQYF	TGTGCCAGCAGACAACAAAAATTACTAGCGGGGGGCGATGGTGGTAGCTCCTACGAGCAGTACTTC
TRBV19	TRBJ1-5	-	-	CASSSHRTDQPQHF	TGTGCCAGTAGTAGCCATAGAACGGATCAGCCCCAGCATTTT
TRBV4-1	TRBJ2-1	-	TRBD2	CASSQEKRGGRNEQFF	TGCGCCAGCAGCCAAGAAAAGCGGGGGGGCCGCAATGAGCAGTTCTTC
TRBV10-3	TRBJ1-1	-	-	CASDGGTEAFF	TGTGCGTCGGATGGGGGGACTGAAGCTTTCTTT
TRBV6-5	TRBJ1-2	-	TRBD1	CASRETGGSGGYTF	TGTGCCAGCAGGGAGACAGGGGGCTCAGGTGGCTACACCTTC
TRBV10-3	TRBJ2-7	once	-	CAISEQGKDEQYF	TGTGCCATCAGTGAACAGGGCAAGGACGAGCAGTACTTC
TRBV27	TRBJ2-7	-	-	CASSADRQSSYEQYF	TGTGCCAGCAGTGCAGACAGGCAGAGCTCCTACGAGCAGTACTTC
TRBV30	TRBJ1-5	-	-	CASREGIGASNQPQHF	TGTGCCTCGAGAGAGGGAATTGGTGCGAGCAATCAGCCCCAGCATTTT
TRBV3-1/TRBV3-2	TRBJ1-1	-	-	CASSQDRGRGGAFF	TGTGCCAGCAGCCAAGACCGAGGCAGAGGGGGAGCTTTCTTT
TRBV11-3	TRBJ2-1	-	-	CASSLGLGGQFF	TGTGCCAGCAGCTTAGGGCTAGGGGGGCAGTTCTTC
TRBV28	TRBJ1-1	-	-	CASSYGGGTEAFF	TGTGCCAGCAGTTATGGGGGGGGCACTGAAGCTTTCTTT
TRBV28	TRBJ1-1	-	TRBD1	CASSFRDRDEAFF	TGTGCCAGCAGTTTTCGGGACAGGGATGAAGCTTTCTTT
TRBV3-1/TRBV3-2	TRBJ2-1	-	TRBD1	CASSSLSRDRYNEQFF	TGTGCCAGCAGCTCGCTGTCCCGGGACAGGTACAATGAGCAGTTCTTC
TRBV30	TRBJ2-2	-	-	CAWSPKPGELFF	TGTGCCTGGAGTCCTAAACCCGGGGAGCTGTTTTTT
TRBV18	TRBJ1-1	-	TRBD1	CASSLQGEDTEAFF	TGTGCCAGCTCACTACAGGGGGAGGATACTGAAGCTTTCTTT
TRBV5-7	TRBJ1-5	-	-	CASSSREGLPKPQHF	TGTGCCAGCAGCTCCAGGGAAGGGCTCCCAAAGCCCCAGCATTTT
TRBV30	TRBJ2-3	-	-	CAWRGPPTDTQYF	TGTGCCTGGAGGGGCCCCCCCACAGATACGCAGTATTTT
TRBV5-4	TRBJ2-3	-	-	CASRRGGADSTDTQYF	TGTGCCAGCAGAAGAGGCGGGGCCGACAGCACAGATACGCAGTATTTT
TRBV5-1	TRBJ2-1	-	-	CASSLDQGSHNEQFF	TGCGCCAGCAGCTTGGACCAGGGTAGCCACAATGAGCAGTTCTTC
TRBV24-1	TRBJ1-5	-	-	CATSDPPGRDGNQPQHF	TGTGCCACCAGTGATCCCCCCGGGAGAGATGGCAATCAGCCCCAGCATTTT
TRBV5-5	TRBJ2-3	-	-	CASSHPSTSTDTQYF	TGTGCCAGCAGCCACCCTTCGACTAGCACAGATACGCAGTATTTT
TRBV5-1	TRBJ1-6	few	-	CASSLVWGESPLHF	TGCGCCAGCAGCTTGGTCTGGGGAGAATCACCCCTCCACTTT
TRBV6-4	TRBJ2-6	-	-	CASRLDSGANVLTF	TGTGCCAGCAGACTCGACTCTGGGGCCAACGTCCTGACTTTC
TRBV4-2	TRBJ1-5	-	-	CASSQGTPSNQPQHF	TGTGCCAGCAGCCAAGGGACTCCTAGCAATCAGCCCCAGCATTTT
TRBV9	TRBJ2-3	-	-	CASSVAGGNAYTQYF	TGTGCCAGCAGCGTAGCTGGCGGGAACGCGTATACGCAGTATTTT
TRBV5-4	TRBJ1-1	-	-	CASSLGGVNTEAFF	TGTGCCAGCAGCTTGGGGGGAGTGAACACTGAAGCTTTCTTT
TRBV2	TRBJ1-5	-	-	CASRPSQFHQPQHF	TGTGCCAGCCGTCCAAGTCAGTTTCATCAGCCCCAGCATTTT
TRBV9	TRBJ1-2	-	TRBD1	CASSGTGNGYTF	TGTGCCAGCAGCGGGACAGGGAACGGCTACACCTTC
TRBV5-1	TRBJ2-3	-	-	CASSPMDGGTDTQYF	TGCGCCAGCAGCCCGATGGACGGGGGCACAGATACGCAGTATTTT
TRBV5-5	TRBJ2-1	-	TRBD2	CASSFSRGGYNEQFF	TGTGCCAGCAGCTTTAGCCGCGGGGGCTACAATGAGCAGTTCTTC
TRBV29-1	TRBJ2-7	-	-	CSVVKGVDEQYF	TGCAGCGTTGTGAAGGGAGTGGACGAGCAGTACTTC
TRBV9	TRBJ1-2	-	-	CASTTTGNYGYTF	TGTGCCAGCACCACGACAGGCAACTATGGCTACACCTTC
TRBV5-6	TRBJ2-1	-	-	CASTRMSRTAVEQFF	TGTGCCAGCACTCGCATGTCCCGAACGGCGGTAGAGCAGTTCTTC
TRBV2	TRBJ2-3	-	-	CASSPPWTDLGDTQYF	TGTGCCAGCAGTCCACCTTGGACAGACCTGGGGGATACGCAGTATTTT
TRBV4-1	TRBJ1-2	-	-	CASSRGTPGPQF	TGCGCCAGCAGCCGGGGGACTCCGGGTCCTCAATTC
TRBV2	TRBJ1-2	-	TRBD1	CASRQTGEGGYTF	TGTGCCAGCAGGCAGACAGGGGAGGGTGGCTACACCTTC
TRBV5-1	TRBJ2-7	-	-	CASSLVSETSYEQYF	TGCGCCAGCAGCTTAGTATCCGAGACTTCCTACGAGCAGTACTTC
TRBV30	TRBJ2-7	once	TRBD1	CAWSVYRDRAGF	TGTGCCTGGAGTGTTTATCGGGACAGGGCGGGCTTC
TRBV4-1	TRBJ1-5	-	TRBD1	CASHPGGSEQPQHF	TGCGCCAGTCACCCAGGGGGATCGGAGCAGCCCCAGCATTTT
TRBV4-1	TRBJ1-4	-	TRBD1	CASSHGTGGNNEKLFF	TGCGCCAGCAGCCACGGAACAGGGGGCAATAATGAAAAACTGTTTTTT
TRBV7-8	TRBJ1-5	-	TRBD1	CASSPGQGGQPQHF	TGTGCCAGCAGCCCCGGACAGGGCGGACAGCCCCAGCATTTT
TRBV9	TRBJ1-1	few	TRBD1	CASSHNRGVNTEAFF	TGTGCCAGCAGCCACAACAGGGGCGTGAACACTGAAGCTTTCTTT
TRBV7-9	TRBJ1-2	once	TRBD1	CASSLDRGFGYTF	TGTGCCAGCAGCCTCGACAGGGGCTTTGGCTACACCTTC
TRBV3-1/TRBV3-2	TRBJ2-7	-	TRBD2	CASSRNSGGGLYEQYF	TGTGCCAGCAGCCGAAACAGCGGGGGCGGTCTCTACGAGCAGTACTTC
TRBV10-3	TRBJ1-1	-	-	CAISGTPNTEAFF	TGTGCCATCAGTGGGACACCGAACACTGAAGCTTTCTTT
TRBV7-2	TRBJ1-4	-	-	CASSSTGIGGEKLFF	TGTGCCAGCAGTTCAACAGGGATTGGAGGAGAAAAACTGTTTTTT
TRBV4-1	TRBJ1-2	-	-	CASSQDRVQYGYTF	TGCGCCAGCAGCCAAGATCGGGTCCAGTATGGCTACACCTTC
TRBV29-1	TRBJ2-3	-	-	CSVENPFKRDTQYF	TGCAGCGTTGAAAATCCATTCAAGCGAGATACGCAGTATTTT
TRBV7-9	TRBJ2-7	-	-	CASSLAGGSYEQYF	TGTGCCAGCAGCTTAGCTGGCGGGTCCTACGAGCAGTACTTC
TRBV19	TRBJ2-2	-	TRBD1	CASTQGVLSTGELFF	TGTGCCAGTACACAGGGGGTGCTGTCCACCGGGGAGCTGTTTTTT
TRBV6-5	TRBJ2-7	once	-	CASRRQPSYEQYF	TGTGCCAGCAGAAGACAGCCTTCCTACGAGCAGTACTTC
TRBV5-1	TRBJ2-1	-	-	CASSLASGGSYNEQFF	TGCGCCAGCAGCTTGGCCTCTGGCGGATCATACAATGAGCAGTTCTTC